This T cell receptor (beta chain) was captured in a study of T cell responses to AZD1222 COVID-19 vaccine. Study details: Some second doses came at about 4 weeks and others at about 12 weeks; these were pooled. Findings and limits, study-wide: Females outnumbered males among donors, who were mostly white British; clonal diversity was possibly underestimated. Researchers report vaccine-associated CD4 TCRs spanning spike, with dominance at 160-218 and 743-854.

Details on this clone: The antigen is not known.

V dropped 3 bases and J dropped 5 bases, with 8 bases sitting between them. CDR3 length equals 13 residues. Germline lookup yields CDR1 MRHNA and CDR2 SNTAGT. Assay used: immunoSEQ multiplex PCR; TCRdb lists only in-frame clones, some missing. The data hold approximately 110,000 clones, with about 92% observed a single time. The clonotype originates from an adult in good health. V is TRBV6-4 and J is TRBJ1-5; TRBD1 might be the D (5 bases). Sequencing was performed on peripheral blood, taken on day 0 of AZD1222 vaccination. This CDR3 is CASSEDSYQPQHF. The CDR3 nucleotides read TGTGCCAGCAGTGAAGACAGTTATCAGCCCCAGCATTTT.